Each of the 28 T cell receptor beta chains below was sequenced from the same sample in a study of cytomegalovirus exposure and HLA in healthy donors. Vbeta (60) and Jbeta (13) primers were used in the PCR. Libraries were prepared by immunoSEQ multiplex PCR; TCRdb keeps only in-frame clonotypes and omits some of them. The sample contains hundreds of thousands of clones, 85% of which appear only once. The sequenced sample consisted of PBMCs. The receptors here all came from a girl aged 2 to 10 in good health and CMV-seronegative.

This chain links TRBV7-8 with TRBJ2-7; D is unresolved. The CDR3 sequence is 12 residues long. The V end was cut by 2 bases, the J end by 3 bases, with 5 bases between. The germline gives CDR1 SGHVS, CDR2 FQNEAQ. The DNA for the CDR3 is TGTGCCAGCAGCTTAAATCGCTACGAGCAGTACTTC. This sequence encodes CASSLNRYEQYF.

This clone occurred once. V usage is TRBV4-1 and J usage is TRBJ1-2, with D perhaps matching TRBD1 (5 bases). The germline V and J ends were trimmed by 0 bases and 2 bases, with 13 bases remaining between them. The CDR3 is 16 amino acids. Germline CDR1 MGHRA, CDR2 YSYEKL. In DNA, the CDR3 is TGCGCCAGCAGCCAAGATGGGCAGGGTCGGAACTATGGCTACACCTTC. Protein: CASSQDGQGRNYGYTF.

The chain uses TRBV18 and TRBJ2-7; tentatively, D is TRBD2 (6 bases). The germline V gene encodes CDR1 KGHSH and CDR2 LQKENI. The CDR3 sequence is 14 residues long. Trimming left V 4 bases short and J 2 bases short, with 12 bases between. The CDR3 DNA follows: TGTGCCAGCTCACTGGGGGGAACCACCTACGAGCAGTACTTC. Translated, it gives CASSLGGTTYEQYF. The complete variable domain, with remaining parts taken from reference TRBV18 and TRBJ2-7, reads NAGVMQNPRHLVRRRGQEARLRCSPMKGHSHVYWYRQLPEEGLKFMVYLQKENIIDESGMPKERFSAEFPKEGPSILRIQQVVRGDSAAYFCASSLGGTTYEQYFGPGTRLTVT.

The chain joins TRBV4-1 to TRBJ2-7; D gene ambiguous. V dropped 1 base and J dropped 3 bases, with 7 bases sitting between them. The CDR3 spans 13 residues. CDR1 MGHRA and CDR2 YSYEKL come from the germline V gene. The CDR3 coding sequence is TGCGCCAGCAGCCAAGGGAGTTACTACGAGCAGTACTTC. As protein: CASSQGSYYEQYF.

This chain connects TRBV6-1 to TRBJ2-3; a possible D gene is TRBD1 (5 bases). Germline-derived CDR1 and CDR2 are MNHNS and SASEGT. There are 13 residues in the CDR3. Trimming removed 11 bases from V and 1 base from J, with 13 bases in between. The CDR3 sequence: CALGARGTDTQYF. Written as DNA, the CDR3 is TGTGCCCTAGGGGCGAGAGGCACAGATACGCAGTATTTT.

In this sample, this clone turned up a few times. This chain uses TRBV6-5 with TRBJ2-7; 10 positions match TRBD1. Germline lookup yields CDR1 MNHEY and CDR2 SVGAGI. V dropped 6 bases and J dropped 7; count of bases not matched to a gene: 9. This CDR3 contains 14 residues. The CDR3, as DNA: TGTGCCAGCAGGCCGGGACAGGGGTCGTGGGAGCAGTACTTC. Translating it yields CASRPGQGSWEQYF.

The chain recombines TRBV15 with TRBJ2-5; 10 bases fit TRBD2. CDR3 length: 11 amino acids. The germline V gene has CDR1 LNHNV and CDR2 YYDKDF (reference sequence). V was clipped by 8 bases and J by 11 bases; unmatched bases: 5. The CDR3 reads CATGTSVYQYF. As DNA, the CDR3 is TGTGCCACCGGGACTAGCGTTTATCAGTACTTC.

The chain employs TRBV7-2 and TRBJ2-1; D not resolved. CDR3 size: 14 residues. V shed 1 base and J shed 1 base, with 5 bases lying between them. CDR1 is SGHTA, CDR2 FQGNSA, per germline. The CDR3 spells CASSLGRSYNEQFF. The DNA for the CDR3 is TGTGCCAGCAGCTTAGGGCGGTCCTACAATGAGCAGTTCTTC.

The chain carries TRBV15 and TRBJ1-2, with D unresolved. Germline V lookup: CDR1 LNHNV, CDR2 YYDKDF (reference sequence). The CDR3 runs 13 residues. The V and J ends lost 0 bases and 6 bases respectively, with 8 bases between them. The CDR3 reads CATSRDEVHGYTF. The CDR3 DNA reads as TGTGCCACCAGCAGAGACGAGGTACATGGCTACACCTTC.

The CDR3 protein is CASSQEPGLAASSYNEQFF. CDR3 DNA sequence: TGCGCCAGCAGCCAGGAACCGGGACTAGCGGCCAGCTCCTACAATGAGCAGTTCTTC. The chain employs TRBV4-1 and TRBJ2-1; 11 bases align to TRBD2. The CDR3 sequence is 19 residues long. Losses at the gene ends were 3 bases for V and 0 bases for J; bases not matched to a gene: 10. CDR1 MGHRA and CDR2 YSYEKL come from the germline V gene.

The chain links TRBV5-4 to TRBJ2-7; 8 bases are shared with TRBD2. Germline CDR1 reads SGHNT; CDR2 reads YYREEE (reference sequence). The CDR3 sequence is 14 residues long. The V gene end was trimmed by 2 bases and the J gene end by 7 bases; junction bases not matched to a gene: 8. The CDR3 DNA follows: TGTGCCAGCAGCTTAACCGGGACTAGGGGGGAGCAGTACTTC. Protein: CASSLTGTRGEQYF.

This clone was observed a few times. The chain joins TRBV10-2 to TRBJ1-2; D may be TRBD1 (6 bases). V was pared by 2 bases and J by 8 bases, with 21 bases between. Germline CDR1 reads WSHSY; CDR2 reads SAAADI. The CDR3 covers 16 residues. The CDR3 DNA reads TGCGCCAGCAGTGAGCTACATATCGACAGGCTCTTGGGCTACACCTTC. Residues: CASSELHIDRLLGYTF.

J is TRBJ2-7 and V is TRBV14; TRBD1 agrees at 7 bases. This CDR3 region has 15 residues. Trimming cost V 0 bases and J 9 bases; bases outside gene matches: 11. Germline CDR1 and CDR2: SGHDN and FVKESK. CDR3 sequence: CASSQEGRTGRVQYF. As DNA, the CDR3 is TGTGCCAGCAGCCAAGAGGGGCGGACAGGTCGGGTGCAGTACTTC.

The genes are TRBV9 and TRBJ1-2, with 7 bases matching TRBD1. V dropped 0 bases and J dropped 8; count of bases not matched to a gene: 19. CDR3 length equals 18 residues. Germline V gene data show CDR1 as SGDLS and CDR2 as YYNGEE. CDR3 residues: CASSVGGGGVLMYSGYTF. DNA of the CDR3: TGTGCCAGCAGCGTAGGTGGAGGGGGCGTTTTGATGTATTCCGGCTACACCTTC.

As for this clone: Its ends do not fully match the called genes, so a read error is possible. This rearrangement joins TRBV18 to TRBJ2-5; 7 bases map to TRBD2. In germline, CDR1 is KGHSH, CDR2 LQKENI. This CDR3 is 14 amino acids long. The CDR3 nucleotides are TGTGTCAGCTCCCTCTCGCGGGGGAGAGAGACCCAGTACTTC. It codes for CVSSLSRGRETQYF. Full variable domain (remainder filled in from reference TRBV18 and TRBJ2-5): NAGVMQNPRHLVRRRGQEARLRCSPMKGHSHVYWYRQLPEEGLKFMVYLQKENIIDESGMPKERFSAEFPKEGPSILRIQQVVRGDSAAYFCVSSLSRGRETQYFGPGTRLLVL.

The chain is built from TRBV21-1 and TRBJ1-4. TRBV21-1 is deemed a pseudogene. This CDR3 contains 16 residues. The CDR3, as DNA: TGTGCCAGCAGCAAAGCGTCCGGGAACCGTAATGAAAAACTGTTTTTT. Residues: CASSKASGNRNEKLFF.

This chain connects TRBV2 to TRBJ2-1, with 10 bases lining up with TRBD2. The CDR3 covers 14 residues. V lost 7 bases to trimming and J lost 13 bases; unmatched junction nucleotides: 13. CDR1 is SNHLY, CDR2 FYNNEI, per germline. CDR3 region: CASNGLAGVVIQFF. In DNA form, the CDR3 reads TGTGCCAGCAATGGGCTAGCGGGAGTTGTAATTCAGTTCTTC.

Remarks on this clone: An end of the junction differs from the germline gene, which may be a read error. The rearrangement joins TRBV30 to TRBJ1-1; D is unresolved. CDR3 length equals 14 residues. Germline lookup yields CDR1 GTSNPN and CDR2 SVGIG (reference sequence). CDR3 DNA: TGTGCCTGGGTCCCCTTAAGGGAGAACCCTGAAGCTTTCTTT. It is translated as CAWVPLRENPEAFF.

This chain links TRBV6-1 with TRBJ2-3; D may be TRBD2 (7 bases). Germline-derived CDR1 and CDR2 are MNHNS and SASEGT. V lost 4 bases and J lost 2, with 13 bases in between. The CDR3 length is 15 residues. CDR3 protein: CASSGGGPFTDTQYF. Here the CDR3 DNA reads TGTGCCAGCAGTGGCGGGGGCCCTTTCACAGATACGCAGTATTTT.

The chain carries TRBV14 and TRBJ2-7, with 7 bases fitting TRBD1. This CDR3 is built from 15 residues. Germline trimming cut 1 base from V and 2 bases from J; bases unmatched to any gene: 5. Germline V gives CDR1 SGHDN, CDR2 FVKESK. CDR3 protein: CASSQVNRGAYEQYF. The CDR3 DNA follows: TGTGCCAGCAGCCAAGTAAACAGGGGCGCCTACGAGCAGTACTTC.

The chain carries TRBV9 and TRBJ2-5, with D perhaps TRBD1 (5 bases). V was trimmed by 0 bases and J by 0 bases, leaving 15 bases between them. Germline lookup yields CDR1 SGDLS and CDR2 YYNGEE. The CDR3 has 17 residues. This chain's CDR3 is CASSVGVVGAHQETQYF. CDR3 coding DNA: TGTGCCAGCAGCGTAGGGGTGGTTGGGGCGCACCAAGAGACCCAGTACTTC.

The chain carries TRBV30 and TRBJ1-4; 11 nucleotides align to TRBD1. V lost 1 base to trimming and J lost 4 bases; unmatched junction nucleotides: 2. Per the germline V gene, CDR1 is GTSNPN and CDR2 is SVGIG (reference sequence). This CDR3 contains 15 residues. CDR3 in amino acids: CAWSAGTGGNEKLFF. Here the CDR3 DNA reads TGTGCCTGGAGTGCGGGGACAGGGGGTAATGAAAAACTGTTTTTT.

The chain joins TRBV27 to TRBJ1-5; D perhaps matches TRBD1 (6 bases). Germline V gene lookup returns CDR1 MNHEY and CDR2 SMNVEV (reference sequence). CDR3 length: 13 amino acids. V was pared by 3 bases and J by 7 bases, with 10 bases between. Here the CDR3 reads CASSFSRGQPQHF. The CDR3 DNA reads TGTGCCAGCAGTTTTAGCAGGGGCCAGCCCCAGCATTTT.

This clone occurred once. One junction end disagrees with the germline gene, perhaps due to a read error. Other DNA sequences from this sample encode an identical CDR3 as well. The chain carries TRBV6-1 and TRBJ1-3; 9 positions match TRBD1. CDR1 is MNHNS, CDR2 SASEGT, per germline. The CDR3 sequence is 16 residues long. This CDR3 reads CASSQATGGSGNTIYF. CDR3 DNA sequence: TGTGCCAGCAGTCAAGCGACAGGGGGCTCTGGAAACACCATATATTTT.

V and J are TRBV11-2 and TRBJ2-3, with 7 bases that match TRBD1. Germline V gives CDR1 SGHAT, CDR2 FQNNGV. The V and J ends lost 5 bases and 4 bases, in that order; junction bases with no gene match: 3. The CDR3 has 13 residues. CDR3 sequence reads: CASSGQVPDTQYF. The CDR3 nucleotides read TGTGCCAGCAGCGGACAGGTTCCAGATACGCAGTATTTT.

The CDR3 bases are TGCGCCAGCAGCCGGGGCGGCATTAGCGGGGGGTCTTACGAGCAGTACTTC. This codes for CASSRGGISGGSYEQYF. The chain has TRBV5-1 and TRBJ2-5, with 10 bases identical to TRBD2. With the DNA end fitting TRBJ2-7 better, the J assignment may be wrong. CDR3 length equals 17 residues. Germline assignment: CDR1 SGHRS and CDR2 YFSETQ.

This clone was observed once. The V and J genes are TRBV7-2 and TRBJ2-7; the match to TRBD2 covers 7 bases. With 1 base clipped from V and 6 bases from J, the junction kept 3 bases outside the gene matches. This CDR3 spans 13 amino acids. Germline-derived CDR1 and CDR2 are SGHTA and FQGNSA. The CDR3 region has the DNA TGTGCCAGCAGCTTAGGACTAGCTGGCGAGCAGTACTTC. This codes for CASSLGLAGEQYF.

The chain joins TRBV29-1 to TRBJ1-3; D is possibly TRBD1 (5 bases). This CDR3 region has 13 residues. Germline CDR1 SQVTM, CDR2 ANQGSEA. V was cut by 5 bases and J by 0 bases, with 8 bases left in between. This CDR3 is CSVRQSSGNTIYF. The CDR3, as DNA: TGCAGCGTTAGACAGAGCTCTGGAAACACCATATATTTT.